Below are 25 T cell receptor beta chains sequenced from a single sample in a study of response to subunit inactivated influenza vaccine. TCRdb called the RT-PCR reads again in MiXCR, with one record for every CDR3 protein. The profile shows about 620,000 distinct CDR3 sequences, about 10% of them singletons. Another study also made use of these data, one on T cells expressing NK-cell markers. As that study records: The authors made TCR beta cDNA libraries by 5'RACE template switching. This switching added a universal primer site and UMIs.

Sequencing was performed on PBMCs from blood, taken on the day of vaccination. These receptors were collected from a man aged 50-60 years who received an inactivated influenza vaccine.

This clonotype was seen more than once but under ten times. The chain joins TRBV2 to TRBJ1-6; weak D call: TRBD1 (5 bases). V was pared by 6 bases and J by 0 bases, with 15 bases between. CDR1 and CDR2 (germline): SNHLY, FYNNEI. This CDR3 is 17 amino acids long. The CDR3 nucleotides read TGTGCCAGCAGAGGGGTCCGGGGGAGCTCCTATAATTCACCCCTCCACTTT. It translates to CASRGVRGSSYNSPLHF.

The J gene is TRBJ1-5, the V gene TRBV12-3 or TRBV12-4; D gene unclear. CDR3 length: 13 residues. V was pared by 3 bases and J by 6 bases, with 9 bases between. Here the CDR3 reads CASSFALGQPQHF. The DNA for the CDR3 is TGTGCCAGCAGTTTCGCTCTTGGTCAGCCCCAGCATTTT.

V usage is TRBV19 and J usage is TRBJ2-4; D is unresolved. V shed 3 bases and J shed 1 base, with 7 bases lying between them. Germline V gene data show CDR1 as LNHDA and CDR2 as SQIVND (reference sequence). The CDR3 sequence is 14 residues long. The CDR3 nucleotides read TGTGCCAGTAGTATCAAACAGGCCAAAAACATTCAGTACTTC. It encodes CASSIKQAKNIQYF. The whole variable domain, filled in from reference TRBV19 and TRBJ2-4, reads DGGITQSPKYLFRKEGQNVTLSCEQNLNHDAMYWYRQDPGQGLRLIYYSQIVNDFQKGDIAEGYSVSREKKESFPLTVTSAQKNPTAFYLCASSIKQAKNIQYFGAGTRLSVL.

The chain has TRBV5-1 and TRBJ2-5; D might be TRBD2 (6 bases). There are 14 residues in the CDR3. Germline lookup yields CDR1 SGHRS and CDR2 YFSETQ. V dropped 2 bases and J dropped 4 bases, with 12 bases sitting between them. The CDR3 sequence: CASSFAPGGETQYF. For the CDR3, the DNA is TGCGCCAGCAGCTTCGCGCCCGGGGGAGAGACCCAGTACTTC.

V and J are TRBV10-3 and TRBJ2-5; a weak D match, TRBD1 (6 bases). Germline-derived CDR1 and CDR2 are ENHRY and SYGVKD. CDR3 length: 13 residues. Trimming cost V 3 bases and J 1 base, with 6 bases left between them. The CDR3 loop reads CAISEQGQETQYF. The CDR3 nucleotides read TGTGCCATCAGTGAACAGGGCCAAGAGACCCAGTACTTC.

V and J are TRBV7-9 and TRBJ2-2; the match to TRBD1 covers 9 bases. Germline CDR1 and CDR2: SEHNR and FQNEAQ (reference sequence). This CDR3 has 16 residues. With V trimmed by 3 bases and J by 7 bases, 9 bases remained unmatched. CDR3 DNA sequence: TGTGCCAGCAGCTTCCCAGGGACAGGGATTAGCGGGGAGCTGTTTTTT. This codes for CASSFPGTGISGELFF. The whole variable domain, filled in from reference TRBV7-9 and TRBJ2-2, reads DTGVSQNPRHKITKRGQNVTFRCDPISEHNRLYWYRQTLGQGPEFLTYFQNEAQLEKSRLLSDRFSAERPKGSFSTLEIQRTEQGDSAMYLCASSFPGTGISGELFFGEGSRLTVL.

This clonotype was observed at least ten times. The rearrangement uses TRBV12-3 or TRBV12-4 and TRBJ2-1; a possible D gene is TRBD1 (6 bases). The CDR3 length is 15 residues. With 2 bases removed from V and 6 bases from J, the gap between germline ends came to 14 bases. The CDR3 nucleotides read TGTGCCAGCAGTTTATTGGGACAAAGTCTCAATGAGCAGTTCTTC. It yields the protein CASSLLGQSLNEQFF.

This clonotype was observed at least ten times. CDR3 sequence (DNA): TGTGCCAGCAGTTTTTTGGGTTCGGGGGGACGCCTTTTCAGTGAAAAACTGTTTTTT. This sequence encodes CASSFLGSGGRLFSEKLFF. The chain employs TRBV28 and TRBJ1-4; perhaps TRBD1 as D (5 bases). Trimming cost V 3 bases and J 7 bases, with 27 bases left between them. There are 19 residues in the CDR3. Per germline, CDR1 MDHEN and CDR2 SYDVKM.

Only a few counts were recorded for this clonotype. The chain links TRBV12-3 or TRBV12-4 to TRBJ1-1; D may be TRBD1 (6 bases). This CDR3 has 12 residues. V was pared by 10 bases and J by 7 bases, with 16 bases between. The DNA for the CDR3 is TGTGCCACCCGGGGGGGGGCAGGTGAAGCTTTCTTT. Encoded protein: CATRGGAGEAFF.

Many counts were recorded for this clonotype. The chain joins TRBV18 to TRBJ2-1; no reliable D call. Germline V lookup: CDR1 KGHSH, CDR2 LQKENI. The CDR3 loop spans 15 amino acids. Trimming left V 0 bases short and J 5 bases short, with 11 bases between. CDR3 bases: TGTGCCAGCTCACCACCAGGCTATGGAGACAATGAGCAGTTCTTC. Residues: CASSPPGYGDNEQFF.

In its sample, this clonotype was seen many times. This sequence joins TRBV10-3 and TRBJ2-7; D is undetermined. The CDR3 covers 12 residues. Germline assignment: CDR1 ENHRY and CDR2 SYGVKD. V was clipped by 3 bases and J by 0 bases, with 3 bases between them. CDR3 region: CAISDGSYEQYF. In nucleotides, the CDR3 is TGTGCCATCAGTGACGGCTCCTACGAGCAGTACTTC.

The CDR3 region has the DNA TGTGCCAGCAGCGACGACTGGTCTAGCGGGAGCATGGAGACCCAGTACTTC. It codes for CASSDDWSSGSMETQYF. The chain uses TRBV7-9 and TRBJ2-5; 10 bases agree with TRBD2. Germline assignment: CDR1 SEHNR and CDR2 FQNEAQ (reference sequence). The CDR3 is 17 amino acids. The V gene end was trimmed by 5 bases and the J gene end by 5 bases; junction bases not matched to a gene: 14.

This chain's CDR3 is CSASGTSGSSYEQYF. The CDR3 coding sequence is TGCAGTGCTTCAGGGACTAGCGGGAGTTCCTACGAGCAGTACTTC. The chain couples TRBV20-1 to TRBJ2-7, with 14 bases fitting TRBD2. Germline CDR1 DFQATT, CDR2 SNEGSKA (reference sequence). The CDR3 consists of 15 residues. Losses at the gene ends were 5 bases for V and 1 base for J; bases not matched to a gene: 4.

This clonotype was seen repeatedly, ten times or more. The rearrangement links TRBV29-1 to TRBJ2-3, with TRBD1 matching 9 bases. J was trimmed by 2 bases and V by 3 bases; bases with no gene match: 3. The CDR3 covers 14 residues. Germline CDR1 is SQVTM and CDR2 is ANQGSEA. The CDR3 here is CSVDRTGATDTQYF. In DNA, the CDR3 is TGCAGCGTTGACCGGACAGGGGCCACAGATACGCAGTATTTT.

V and J are TRBV4-1 and TRBJ2-7, with 7 bases that match TRBD1. This CDR3 spans 16 amino acids. Germline V gives CDR1 MGHRA, CDR2 YSYEKL. Germline trimming cut 4 bases from V and 3 bases from J; bases unmatched to any gene: 12. DNA for the CDR3: TGCGCCAGCAGCCGGGAGCAGGGGGTAGTAGGCTACGAGCAGTACTTC. Translating gives CASSREQGVVGYEQYF.

This chain uses TRBV29-1 with TRBJ2-2; D uncertain. CDR3 length: 14 amino acids. Germline values: CDR1 SQVTM, CDR2 ANQGSEA. V was shortened by 4 bases and J by 6 bases, with 15 bases between the two germline ends. This chain's CDR3 is CSVVAQSGAGELFF. The CDR3 DNA reads as TGCAGCGTTGTGGCTCAGTCAGGAGCCGGGGAGCTGTTTTTT.

As DNA, the CDR3 is TGCGCCAGCAGTGGGCTAGCGGGGAGGTACGAGCAGTACTTC. Protein sequence: CASSGLAGRYEQYF. The chain links TRBV10-2 to TRBJ2-7; TRBD2 agrees at 9 bases. Germline V gene data show CDR1 as WSHSY and CDR2 as SAAADI. Unmatched junction bases numbered 5, after V lost 4 bases and J lost 4 bases. The CDR3 is made up of 14 amino acids.

The chain couples TRBV4-3 to TRBJ1-6; D gene ambiguous. CDR1 LGHNA and CDR2 YSLEER come from the germline V gene. V was cut by 0 bases and J by 6 bases, with 9 bases left in between. The CDR3 spans 15 residues. The DNA of the CDR3 is TGCGCCAGCAGCCAAGAAGCGGCCCGTAATTCACCCCTCCACTTT. This translates into CASSQEAARNSPLHF.

This clonotype showed up just a few times. The chain is built from TRBV5-1 and TRBJ2-7; the D gene is possibly TRBD2 (6 bases). Germline lookup yields CDR1 SGHRS and CDR2 YFSETQ. The V end was cut by 4 bases, the J end by 3 bases, with 14 bases between. The CDR3 covers 14 residues. The CDR3 is CASSPPGALYEQYF. For the CDR3, the DNA is TGCGCCAGCAGCCCGCCGGGAGCCCTCTACGAGCAGTACTTC.

The sample holds a few counts of this clonotype. The genes are TRBV6-1 and TRBJ1-4; D gene ambiguous. The CDR3 contains 14 residues. Germline V gene sequence: CDR1 MNHNS, CDR2 SASEGT. With 9 bases removed from V and 2 bases from J, the gap between germline ends came to 13 bases. The DNA for the CDR3 is TGTGCCAGTACACCGCGGTCCACTAATGAAAAACTGTTTTTT. Translating it yields CASTPRSTNEKLFF.

This clonotype came up a few times. The CDR3 sequence is CATSRGDSGANVLTF. CDR3 DNA sequence: TGTGCCACCTCCAGGGGAGATTCGGGGGCCAACGTCCTGACTTTC. The V and J genes are TRBV24-1 and TRBJ2-6; a possible D gene is TRBD1 (6 bases). Germline CDR1 reads KGHDR; CDR2 reads SFDVKD. The CDR3 spans 15 residues. V was pared by 9 bases and J by 4 bases, with 15 bases between.

The sample holds a few counts of this clonotype. The V and J genes are TRBV12-3 or TRBV12-4 and TRBJ1-2; D may be TRBD1 (6 bases). With 6 bases removed from V and 1 base from J, the gap between germline ends came to 9 bases. The CDR3 runs to 13 residues. CDR3 in amino acids: CASRDSFNYGYTF. CDR3 in DNA: TGTGCCAGCAGGGACAGCTTTAACTATGGCTACACCTTC.

This clonotype was seen a few times. The V call is TRBV4-3, the J call TRBJ2-5; the match to TRBD2 covers 9 bases. Germline loops: CDR1 LGHNA, CDR2 YSLEER. V shed 0 bases, J shed 5 bases, and the junction held 7 bases outside the gene matches. The CDR3 is 16 residues long. The CDR3 nucleotides are TGCGCCAGCAGCCAAGATTGGCGGGGGGGCTCGGAGACCCAGTACTTC. This sequence encodes CASSQDWRGGSETQYF.

CDR3 bases: TGTGCCAGCAGTCCGACGGGGGGCACTTCCTACGAGCAGTACTTC. Its translation is CASSPTGGTSYEQYF. The V and J genes are TRBV27 and TRBJ2-7; perhaps TRBD2 as D (7 bases). This CDR3 region has 15 residues. The germline V gene has CDR1 MNHEY and CDR2 SMNVEV (reference sequence). V lost 5 bases, J lost 1 base, and 15 bases lay in between.

The chain joins TRBV20-1 to TRBJ2-6, with 8 bases aligning to TRBD1. This CDR3 comprises 14 residues. The germline CDR1 and CDR2 sequences are DFQATT and SNEGSKA (reference sequence). Trimming at V came to 5 bases and at J to 3 bases, leaving 3 bases not matched to a gene. CDR3 amino acids: CSAQQGVGANVLTF. CDR3 sequence (DNA): TGCAGTGCTCAACAGGGGGTTGGGGCCAACGTCCTGACTTTC.